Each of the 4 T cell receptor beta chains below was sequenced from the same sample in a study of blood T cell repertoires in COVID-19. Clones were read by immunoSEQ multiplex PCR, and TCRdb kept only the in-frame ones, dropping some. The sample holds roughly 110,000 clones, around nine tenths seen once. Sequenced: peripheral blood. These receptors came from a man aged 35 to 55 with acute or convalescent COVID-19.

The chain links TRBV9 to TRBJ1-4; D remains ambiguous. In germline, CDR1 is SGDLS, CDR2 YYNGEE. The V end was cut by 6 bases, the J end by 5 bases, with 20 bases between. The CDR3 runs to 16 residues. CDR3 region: CASTRAIGNLNEKLFF. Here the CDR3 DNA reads TGTGCCAGCACGAGGGCGATAGGAAACCTCAATGAAAAACTGTTTTTT.

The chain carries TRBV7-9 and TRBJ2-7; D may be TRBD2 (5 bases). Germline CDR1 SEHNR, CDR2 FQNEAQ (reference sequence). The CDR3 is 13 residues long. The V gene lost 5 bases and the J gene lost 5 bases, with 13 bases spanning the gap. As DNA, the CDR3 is TGTGCCAGCAGCCCTACCGACGGGGACGAGCAGTACTTC. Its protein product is CASSPTDGDEQYF.

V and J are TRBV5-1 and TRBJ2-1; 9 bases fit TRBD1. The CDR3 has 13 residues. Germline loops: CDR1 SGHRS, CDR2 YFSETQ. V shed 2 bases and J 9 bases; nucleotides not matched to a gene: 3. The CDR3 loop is CASSLGTGFEQFF. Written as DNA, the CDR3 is TGCGCCAGCAGCTTAGGGACAGGGTTTGAGCAGTTCTTC. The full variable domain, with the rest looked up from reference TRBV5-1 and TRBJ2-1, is KAGVTQTPRYLIKTRGQQVTLSCSPISGHRSVSWYQQTPGQGLQFLFEYFSETQRNKGNFPGRFSGRQFSNSRSEMNVSTLELGDSALYLCASSLGTGFEQFFGPGTRLTVL.

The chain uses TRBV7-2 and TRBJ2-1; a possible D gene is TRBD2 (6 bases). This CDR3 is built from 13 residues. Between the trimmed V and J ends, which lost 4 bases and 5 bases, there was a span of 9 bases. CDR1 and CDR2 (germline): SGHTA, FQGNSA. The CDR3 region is CASSSRENNEQFF. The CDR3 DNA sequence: TGTGCCAGCAGCTCCCGGGAGAACAATGAGCAGTTCTTC.